This T cell receptor (beta chain) is drawn from a study of blood T cell repertoires in COVID-19. Profiling relied on immunoSEQ multiplex PCR, and the TCRdb table lists in-frame clones only, not all of them. The sample has 370,000 or so clones, over 65% seen once. Sequencing input: peripheral blood. This clonotype was sampled from a human donor with acute or convalescent COVID-19. The donor label of this sample is uncertain.

The CDR3 sequence: CASSPGYGEKLFF. CDR3 coding DNA: TGTGCCAGCTCACCCGGGTACGGTGAAAAACTGTTTTTT. The chain combines TRBV18 with TRBJ1-4; D is uncertain. Germline V lookup: CDR1 KGHSH, CDR2 LQKENI. V shed 3 bases and J shed 7 bases, with 9 bases lying between them. The CDR3 extends over 13 amino acids.